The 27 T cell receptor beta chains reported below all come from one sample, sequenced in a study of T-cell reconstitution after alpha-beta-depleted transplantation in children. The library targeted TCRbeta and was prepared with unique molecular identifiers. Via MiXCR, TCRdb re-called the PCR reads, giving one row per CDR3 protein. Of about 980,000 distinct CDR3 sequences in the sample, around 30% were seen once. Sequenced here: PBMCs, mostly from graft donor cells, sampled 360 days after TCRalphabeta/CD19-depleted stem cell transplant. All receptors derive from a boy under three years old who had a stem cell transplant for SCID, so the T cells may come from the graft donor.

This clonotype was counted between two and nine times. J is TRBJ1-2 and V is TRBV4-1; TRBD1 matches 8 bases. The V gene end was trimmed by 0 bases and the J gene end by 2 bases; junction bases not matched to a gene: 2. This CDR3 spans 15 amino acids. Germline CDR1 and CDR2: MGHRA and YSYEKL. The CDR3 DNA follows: TGCGCCAGCAGCCAAGAGGGGGACAGGAACTATGGCTACACCTTC. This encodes CASSQEGDRNYGYTF.

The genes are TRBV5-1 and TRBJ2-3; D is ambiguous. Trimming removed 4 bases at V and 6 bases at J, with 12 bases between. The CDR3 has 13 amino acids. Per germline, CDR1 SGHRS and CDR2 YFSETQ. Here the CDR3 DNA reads TGCGCCAGCAGCCCAATCCCGTCGGATACGCAGTATTTT. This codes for CASSPIPSDTQYF.

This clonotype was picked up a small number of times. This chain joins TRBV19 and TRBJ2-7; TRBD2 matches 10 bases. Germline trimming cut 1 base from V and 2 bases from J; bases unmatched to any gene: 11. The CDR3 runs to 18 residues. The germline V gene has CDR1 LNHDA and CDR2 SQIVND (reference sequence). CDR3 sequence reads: CASSIAPPIAGGPYEQYF. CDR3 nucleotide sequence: TGTGCCAGTAGTATAGCCCCCCCAATAGCGGGGGGACCCTACGAGCAGTACTTC.

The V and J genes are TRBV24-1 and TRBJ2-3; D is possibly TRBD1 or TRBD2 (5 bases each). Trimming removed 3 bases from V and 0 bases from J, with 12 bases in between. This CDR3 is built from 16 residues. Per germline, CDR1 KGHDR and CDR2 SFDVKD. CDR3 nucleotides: TGTGCCACCAGTGATGCCGGGACGGTTAGCACAGATACGCAGTATTTT. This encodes CATSDAGTVSTDTQYF.

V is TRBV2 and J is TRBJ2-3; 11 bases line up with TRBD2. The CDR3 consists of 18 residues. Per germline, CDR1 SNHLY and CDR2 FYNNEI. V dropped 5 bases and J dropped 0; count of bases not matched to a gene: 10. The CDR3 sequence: CASSPSPLAGGSTDTQYF. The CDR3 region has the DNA TGTGCCAGCAGTCCATCTCCCTTAGCGGGGGGGAGCACAGATACGCAGTATTTT.

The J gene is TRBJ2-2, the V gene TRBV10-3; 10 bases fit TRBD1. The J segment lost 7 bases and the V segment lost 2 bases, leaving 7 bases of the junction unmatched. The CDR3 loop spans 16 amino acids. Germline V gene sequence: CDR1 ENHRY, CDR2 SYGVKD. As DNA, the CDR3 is TGTGCCATCAGTGAGGGCGACAGGGGGCCGGACGGGGAGCTGTTTTTT. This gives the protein CAISEGDRGPDGELFF.

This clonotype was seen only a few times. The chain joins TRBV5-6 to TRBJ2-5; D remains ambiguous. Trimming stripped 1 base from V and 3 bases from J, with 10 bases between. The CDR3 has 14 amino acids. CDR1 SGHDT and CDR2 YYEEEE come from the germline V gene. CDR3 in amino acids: CASSLTNRKETQYF. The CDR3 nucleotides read TGTGCCAGCAGCTTGACGAACCGCAAAGAGACCCAGTACTTC.

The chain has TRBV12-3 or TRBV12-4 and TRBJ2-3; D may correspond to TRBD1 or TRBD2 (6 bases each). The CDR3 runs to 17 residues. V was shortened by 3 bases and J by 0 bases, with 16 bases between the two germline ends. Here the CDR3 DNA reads TGTGCCAGCAGTTTGTATGGAGGGGGGACCAGCACAGATACGCAGTATTTT. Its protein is CASSLYGGGTSTDTQYF.

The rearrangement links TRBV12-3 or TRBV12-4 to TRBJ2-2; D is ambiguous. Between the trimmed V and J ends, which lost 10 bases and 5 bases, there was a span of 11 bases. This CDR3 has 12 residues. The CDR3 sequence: CATQLNTGELFF. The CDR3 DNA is TGTGCCACCCAACTGAATACCGGGGAGCTGTTTTTT.

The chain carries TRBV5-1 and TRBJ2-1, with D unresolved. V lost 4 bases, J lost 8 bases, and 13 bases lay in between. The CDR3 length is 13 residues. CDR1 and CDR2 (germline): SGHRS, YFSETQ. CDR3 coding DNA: TGCGCCAGCAGCCCCCGTGCGGCGCATGAGCAGTTCTTC. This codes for CASSPRAAHEQFF.

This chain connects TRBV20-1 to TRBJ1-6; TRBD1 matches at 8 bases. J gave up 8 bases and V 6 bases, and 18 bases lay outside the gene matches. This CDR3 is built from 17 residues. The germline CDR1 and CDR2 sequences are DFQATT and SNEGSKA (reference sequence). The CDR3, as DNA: TGCAGTGCCGCCTGGACAGGGCAACCCATGGGGTATTCACCCCTCCACTTT. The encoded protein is CSAAWTGQPMGYSPLHF.

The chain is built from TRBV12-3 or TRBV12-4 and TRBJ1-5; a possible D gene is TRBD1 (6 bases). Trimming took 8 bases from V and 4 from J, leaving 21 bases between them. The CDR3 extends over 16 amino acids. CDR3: CASGRGASRENQPQHF. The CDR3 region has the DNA TGTGCCAGCGGACGGGGGGCCTCTCGGGAAAATCAGCCCCAGCATTTT.

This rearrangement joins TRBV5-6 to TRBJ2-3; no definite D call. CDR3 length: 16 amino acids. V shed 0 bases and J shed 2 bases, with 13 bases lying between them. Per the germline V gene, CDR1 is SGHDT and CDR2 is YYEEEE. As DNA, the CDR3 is TGTGCCAGCAGCTTGGCCGAAAACAGTCTCACAGATACGCAGTATTTT. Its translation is CASSLAENSLTDTQYF.

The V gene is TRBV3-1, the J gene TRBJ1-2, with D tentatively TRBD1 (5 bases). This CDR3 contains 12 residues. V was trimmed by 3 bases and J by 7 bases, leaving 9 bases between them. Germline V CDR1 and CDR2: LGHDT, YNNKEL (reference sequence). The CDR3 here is CASSHGDSGYTF. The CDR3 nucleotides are TGTGCCAGCAGCCACGGGGACTCTGGCTACACCTTC.

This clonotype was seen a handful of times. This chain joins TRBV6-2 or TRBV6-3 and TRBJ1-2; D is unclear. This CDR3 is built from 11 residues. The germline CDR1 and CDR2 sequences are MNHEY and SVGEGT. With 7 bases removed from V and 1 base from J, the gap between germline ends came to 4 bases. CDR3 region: CASTNNYGYTF. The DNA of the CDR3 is TGTGCCAGCACCAATAACTATGGCTACACCTTC.

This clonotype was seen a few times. The CDR3 region is CSASELRFQETQYF. DNA for the CDR3: TGCAGTGCTAGTGAACTGCGTTTTCAAGAGACCCAGTACTTC. The chain has TRBV20-1 and TRBJ2-5; D is ambiguous. Trimming cost V 3 bases and J 2 bases, with 13 bases left between them. CDR1 DFQATT and CDR2 SNEGSKA come from the germline V gene (reference sequence). CDR3 length: 14 residues.

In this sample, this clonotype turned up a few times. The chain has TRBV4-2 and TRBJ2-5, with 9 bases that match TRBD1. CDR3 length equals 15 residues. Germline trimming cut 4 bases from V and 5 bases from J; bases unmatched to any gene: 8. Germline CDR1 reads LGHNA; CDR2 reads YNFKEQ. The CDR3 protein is CASSPPDRGEETQYF. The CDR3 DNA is TGTGCCAGCAGCCCGCCGGACAGGGGTGAGGAGACCCAGTACTTC.

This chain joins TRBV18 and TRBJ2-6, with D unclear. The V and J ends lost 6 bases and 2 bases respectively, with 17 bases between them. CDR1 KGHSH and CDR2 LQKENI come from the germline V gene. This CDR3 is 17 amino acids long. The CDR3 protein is CASSLQSPSTGANVLTF. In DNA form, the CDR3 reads TGTGCCAGCTCCCTTCAAAGCCCTAGTACTGGGGCCAACGTCCTGACTTTC.

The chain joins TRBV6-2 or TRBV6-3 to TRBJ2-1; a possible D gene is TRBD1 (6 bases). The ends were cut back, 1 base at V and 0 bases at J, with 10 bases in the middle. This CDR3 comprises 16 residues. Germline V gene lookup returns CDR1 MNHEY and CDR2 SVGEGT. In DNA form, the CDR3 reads TGTGCCAGCAGTTACTTGGGACATCCCTCCTACAATGAGCAGTTCTTC. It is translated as CASSYLGHPSYNEQFF.

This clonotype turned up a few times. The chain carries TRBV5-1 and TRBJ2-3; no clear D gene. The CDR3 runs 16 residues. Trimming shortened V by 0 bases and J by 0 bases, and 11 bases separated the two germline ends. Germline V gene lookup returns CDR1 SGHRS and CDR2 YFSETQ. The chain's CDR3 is CASSLDGYPSTDTQYF. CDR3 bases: TGCGCCAGCAGCTTGGATGGCTACCCGAGCACAGATACGCAGTATTTT.

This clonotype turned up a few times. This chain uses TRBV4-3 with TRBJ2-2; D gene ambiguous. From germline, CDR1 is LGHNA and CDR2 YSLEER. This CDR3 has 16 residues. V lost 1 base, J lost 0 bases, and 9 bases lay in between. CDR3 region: CASSQVGRPNTGELFF. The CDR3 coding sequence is TGCGCCAGCAGCCAAGTCGGTCGACCGAACACCGGGGAGCTGTTTTTT.

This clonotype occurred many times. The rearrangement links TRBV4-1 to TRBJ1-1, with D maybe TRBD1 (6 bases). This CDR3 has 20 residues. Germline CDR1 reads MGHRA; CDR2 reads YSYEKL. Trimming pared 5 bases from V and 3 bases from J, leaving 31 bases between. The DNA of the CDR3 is TGCGCCAGCAGCGGAATGACCGGGACACTAAAACAAATTCGTCACACTGAAGCTTTCTTT. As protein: CASSGMTGTLKQIRHTEAFF.

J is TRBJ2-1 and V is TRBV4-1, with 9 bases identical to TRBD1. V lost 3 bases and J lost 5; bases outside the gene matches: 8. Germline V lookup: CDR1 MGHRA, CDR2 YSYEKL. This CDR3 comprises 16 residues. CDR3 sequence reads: CASSQGWGQGHNEQFF. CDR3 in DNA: TGCGCCAGCAGCCAGGGGTGGGGACAGGGACACAATGAGCAGTTCTTC.

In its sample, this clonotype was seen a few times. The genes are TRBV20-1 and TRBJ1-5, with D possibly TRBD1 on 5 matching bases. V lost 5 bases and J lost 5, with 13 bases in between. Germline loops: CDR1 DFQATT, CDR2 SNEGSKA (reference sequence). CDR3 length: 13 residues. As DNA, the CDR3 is TGCAGTGCTGGGGGTAGGGGAGATCAGCCCCAGCATTTT. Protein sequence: CSAGGRGDQPQHF.

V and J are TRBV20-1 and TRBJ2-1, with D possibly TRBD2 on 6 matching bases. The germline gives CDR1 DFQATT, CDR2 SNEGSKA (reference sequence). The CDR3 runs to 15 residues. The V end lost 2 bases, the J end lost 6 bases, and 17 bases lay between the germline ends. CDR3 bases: TGCAGTGCTAGAATCCTTCAGCGGGCGGTCAATGAGCAGTTCTTC. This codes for CSARILQRAVNEQFF.

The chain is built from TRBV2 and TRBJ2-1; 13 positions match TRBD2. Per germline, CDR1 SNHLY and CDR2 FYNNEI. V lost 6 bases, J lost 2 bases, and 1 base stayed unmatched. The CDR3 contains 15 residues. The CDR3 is CASRGLAGTYNEQFF. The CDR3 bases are TGTGCCAGCAGGGGACTAGCGGGGACCTACAATGAGCAGTTCTTC.

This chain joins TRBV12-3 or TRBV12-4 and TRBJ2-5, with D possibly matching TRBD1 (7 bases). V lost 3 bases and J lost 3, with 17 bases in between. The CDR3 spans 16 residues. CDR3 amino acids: CASSLASGDREETQYF. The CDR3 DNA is TGTGCCAGCAGTTTGGCATCGGGGGACAGAGAAGAGACCCAGTACTTC.